These 6 T cell receptor beta chains came from one sample sequenced in a study of blood T cell repertoires in COVID-19. Assay: immunoSEQ multiplex PCR; the TCRdb copy retains only in-frame clones and omits some. The sample records around 150,000 clones, around 80% being singletons. Sequenced sample: peripheral blood. The receptor set was obtained from a middle-aged man with acute or convalescent COVID-19.

This clone was counted a few times. This chain joins TRBV5-4 and TRBJ1-2, with 8 bases lining up with TRBD1. The CDR3 runs 18 residues. V lost 0 bases to trimming and J lost 3 bases; unmatched junction nucleotides: 13. Looked up from germline, CDR1 is SGHNT and CDR2 is YYREEE (reference sequence). The CDR3, as DNA: TGTGCCAGCAGCTTGGGCGGGACAGGTATCCTCTCGGACTATGGCTACACCTTC. Translation gives CASSLGGTGILSDYGYTF. The complete variable domain, with remaining parts taken from reference TRBV5-4 and TRBJ1-2, reads ETGVTQSPTHLIKTRGQQVTLRCSSQSGHNTVSWYQQALGQGPQFIFQYYREEENGRGNFPPRFSGLQFPNYSSELNVNALELDDSALYLCASSLGGTGILSDYGYTFGSGTRLTVV.

The V gene is TRBV7-9, the J gene TRBJ1-1; D is unresolved. The CDR3 sequence is 12 residues long. The germline V and J ends were trimmed by 1 base and 5 bases, with 5 bases remaining between them. Germline assignment: CDR1 SEHNR and CDR2 FQNEAQ (reference sequence). CDR3 residues: CASSLGATEAFF. The CDR3 nucleotides are TGTGCCAGCAGCTTAGGTGCGACTGAAGCTTTCTTT. Supplemented by reference TRBV7-9 and TRBJ1-1, the full variable domain reads DTGVSQNPRHKITKRGQNVTFRCDPISEHNRLYWYRQTLGQGPEFLTYFQNEAQLEKSRLLSDRFSAERPKGSFSTLEIQRTEQGDSAMYLCASSLGATEAFFGQGTRLTVV.

V usage is TRBV30 and J usage is TRBJ2-5; TRBD1 aligns across 11 bases. V was pared by 8 bases and J by 5 bases, with 4 bases of the junction left unmatched. The CDR3 is made up of 12 amino acids. In germline, CDR1 is GTSNPN, CDR2 SVGIG (reference sequence). The CDR3: CALRDRGETQYF. The DNA of the CDR3 is TGTGCCCTCCGGGACAGGGGGGAGACCCAGTACTTC.

This rearrangement joins TRBV29-1 to TRBJ1-1; 7 bases agree with TRBD1. The germline V gene has CDR1 SQVTM and CDR2 ANQGSEA. The CDR3 consists of 10 residues. V trimming: 7 bases; J trimming: 5 bases; junction bases outside the gene matches: 1. CDR3 nucleotides: TGCAGCGCCAGGGGGACTGAAGCTTTCTTT. This translates into CSARGTEAFF.

This rearrangement joins TRBV2 to TRBJ2-3, with TRBD2 identical over 11 bases. From germline, CDR1 is SNHLY and CDR2 FYNNEI. This CDR3 is built from 17 residues. Losses at the gene ends were 3 bases for V and 3 bases for J; bases not matched to a gene: 8. The CDR3, as DNA: TGTGCCAGCAGTGAGTCTAGCGGGGGGCCGCCTACAGATACGCAGTATTTT. It encodes CASSESSGGPPTDTQYF.

Judged by abundance, this clone is medium-sized. The V gene is TRBV5-6, the J gene TRBJ2-5; possible D gene TRBD1, 6 bases. The CDR3 covers 15 residues. Trimming took 3 bases from V and 4 from J, leaving 16 bases between them. Germline V gene sequence: CDR1 SGHDT, CDR2 YYEEEE. In nucleotides, the CDR3 is TGTGCCAGCAGCTCCCTGGGCAGGGGATCAGAGACCCAGTACTTC. Translating gives CASSSLGRGSETQYF.